This TCR beta chain is from a study of identical twins. As for this clonotype: Its antigen is unknown.

TCRdb independently ran MiXCR on the 5' RACE reads; one entry per CDR3 protein. The sample lists some 710,000 distinct CDR3 sequences; approximately 6% were seen once. General study results and limits: With beta out-of-frame sequences, excess sharing by twins was weaker. Among out-of-frame alpha sequences shared by twins, low generation probability occurred in excess.

CDR1 DFQATT and CDR2 SNEGSKA come from the germline V gene (reference sequence). This CDR3 spans 16 amino acids. V was shortened by 6 bases and J by 2 bases, with 20 bases between the two germline ends. Sequencing was performed on naive T cells sorted from blood. The sequence derives from a man aged 18 to 29 in good health. This rearrangement joins TRBV20-1 to TRBJ2-1; a possible D gene is TRBD2 (5 bases). CDR3 sequence: CSAWASQEGPYNEQFF. In DNA form, the CDR3 reads TGCAGTGCGTGGGCCTCCCAAGAGGGCCCCTACAATGAGCAGTTCTTC.